These 5 T cell receptor beta chains were sequenced from one sample in a study of T cell responses to AZD1222 COVID-19 vaccine. TCRdb's copy holds only in-frame clones and misses some; the assay was immunoSEQ multiplex PCR. The table lists more than 95,000 clones, approximately 91% of them singletons. The sequencing used peripheral blood, collected on day 0 of AZD1222 vaccination. All receptors derive from an adult in good health.

V is TRBV5-4 and J is TRBJ2-6, with D perhaps matching TRBD2 (6 bases). Germline V gene lookup returns CDR1 SGHNT and CDR2 YYREEE (reference sequence). Trimming stripped 4 bases from V and 2 bases from J, with 22 bases between. The CDR3 consists of 19 residues. In DNA form, the CDR3 reads TGTGCCAGCAGCAGGAGTCAGCGGGCAGGTAGAGCTGGGGCCAACGTCCTGACTTTC. This sequence encodes CASSRSQRAGRAGANVLTF.

V usage is TRBV3-1 (or the pseudogene TRBV3-2) and J usage is TRBJ1-2; D remains unclear. V lost 1 base and J lost 9, with 9 bases in between. CDR1 LGHDT and CDR2 YNNKEL come from the germline V gene (reference sequence). The length of the CDR3 is 12 residues. The CDR3 DNA reads TGTGCCAGCAGCCAAGGGACCTCGAGCTACACCTTC. This sequence encodes CASSQGTSSYTF.

The gene calls are TRBV5-6 and TRBJ2-1; 7 nucleotides agree with TRBD2. This CDR3 has 16 residues. The germline V gene encodes CDR1 SGHDT and CDR2 YYEEEE. Trimming took 0 bases from V and 4 from J; bases not matched to a gene: 7. This CDR3 reads CASSLGRERTYNEQFF. The CDR3 DNA reads TGTGCCAGCAGCTTGGGGCGGGAGCGGACGTACAATGAGCAGTTCTTC.

The chain is built from TRBV6-5 and TRBJ1-4; unclear D gene. The V gene's germline CDR1 is MNHEY and CDR2 SVGAGI. The CDR3 is made up of 13 amino acids. The V gene lost 6 bases and the J gene lost 7 bases, with 12 bases spanning the gap. The CDR3 region is CASSRRGSEKLFF. The CDR3 nucleotides are TGTGCCAGCAGCCGGAGAGGGTCTGAAAAACTGTTTTTT.

The V call is TRBV30, the J call TRBJ2-7, with 7 bases matching TRBD2. The CDR3 is made up of 12 amino acids. Germline values: CDR1 GTSNPN, CDR2 SVGIG (reference sequence). Losses at the gene ends were 3 bases for V and 7 bases for J; bases not matched to a gene: 6. CDR3 protein: CAWSASGKEQYF. CDR3 in DNA: TGTGCCTGGAGCGCCAGCGGGAAGGAGCAGTACTTC. Full variable domain (outside the CDR3, taken from reference TRBV30 and TRBJ2-7): SQTIHQWPATLVQPVGSPLSLECTVEGTSNPNLYWYRQAAGRGLQLLFYSVGIGQISSEVPQNLSASRPQDRQFILSSKKLLLSDSGFYLCAWSASGKEQYFGPGTRLTVT.